A single sample is the source of the 25 T cell receptor beta chains below, sequenced in a study of blood T cells in healthy people across ages. The use of a sample-barcoded 5' primer and a J-beta primer mix characterized a second PCR of 7 to 11 cycles. TCRdb analysed the 5' RACE reads with MiXCR anew, one entry per CDR3 protein. Here the sample spans about 640,000 distinct CDR3 sequences, roughly 53% being singletons. The source material was blood. The receptors were sampled from a man between 60 and 75 years old in good health.

This sequence joins TRBV7-2 and TRBJ2-3; a possible D gene is TRBD2 (5 bases). The CDR3 covers 13 residues. Germline CDR1 is SGHTA and CDR2 is FQGNSA. The V gene lost 4 bases and the J gene lost 8 bases, with 13 bases spanning the gap. Here the CDR3 reads CASSSRRAGTQYF. The CDR3, as DNA: TGTGCCAGCAGCTCAAGAAGGGCGGGTACGCAGTATTTT.

This clonotype has more than one count but fewer than ten. This chain links TRBV6-2 or TRBV6-3 with TRBJ2-1; D may be TRBD1 or TRBD2 (7 bases each). The V and J ends lost 4 bases and 4 bases respectively, with 17 bases between them. Germline V gene data show CDR1 as MNHEY and CDR2 as SVGEGT. CDR3 size: 16 residues. CDR3 DNA: TGTGCCAGCAGTTCCCAGGGAGGGGGCAAGTACAATGAGCAGTTCTTC. It specifies CASSSQGGGKYNEQFF.

The gene calls are TRBV4-2 and TRBJ2-3, with 9 bases matching TRBD2. The CDR3 consists of 15 residues. The junction had 6 bases not matched to a gene; V was cut back by 3 bases and J by 5 bases. Germline assignment: CDR1 LGHNA and CDR2 YNFKEQ. This chain's CDR3 is CASSQRAGGKDTQYF. In nucleotides, the CDR3 is TGTGCCAGCAGCCAGAGAGCGGGGGGTAAAGATACGCAGTATTTT.

The chain couples TRBV6-4 to TRBJ1-2; 10 bases align to TRBD1. There are 13 residues in the CDR3. CDR1 is MRHNA, CDR2 SNTAGT, per germline. J was trimmed by 12 bases and V by 5 bases; bases with no gene match: 9. The CDR3 bases are TGTGCCAGCAGTTGGGACAGGGGACAGCACCACACCTTC. It encodes CASSWDRGQHHTF.

This chain joins TRBV7-9 and TRBJ1-5; 7 bases map to TRBD1. Germline-derived CDR1 and CDR2 are SEHNR and FQNEAQ (reference sequence). This CDR3 contains 15 residues. V gave up 1 base and J gave up 5 bases; unmatched junction bases: 5. CDR3 nucleotide sequence: TGTGCCAGCAGCTTAGGACAGGGAATGGATCAGCCCCAGCATTTT. Amino acid sequence: CASSLGQGMDQPQHF.

The rearrangement links TRBV7-2 to TRBJ2-1; no firm D call. Between the trimmed V and J ends, which lost 5 bases and 1 base, there was a span of 12 bases. The CDR3 length is 15 residues. The V gene's germline CDR1 is SGHTA and CDR2 FQGNSA. The CDR3 spells CASSRRLGSYNEQFF. The CDR3 DNA follows: TGTGCCAGCAGCCGCAGACTGGGGTCCTACAATGAGCAGTTCTTC.

The chain carries TRBV19 and TRBJ1-4; D gene uncertain. Trimming stripped 7 bases from V and 7 bases from J, with 13 bases between. Germline values: CDR1 LNHDA, CDR2 SQIVND (reference sequence). The CDR3 is 13 residues long. The CDR3 coding sequence is TGTGCCAGTAACCCAGGCCGCGGTGAAAAACTGTTTTTT. It translates to CASNPGRGEKLFF.

This clonotype was seen more than once but under ten times. V gene TRBV15 combines with J gene TRBJ2-1, with 7 positions matching TRBD1. Germline-derived CDR1 and CDR2 are LNHNV and YYDKDF (reference sequence). The CDR3 is made up of 13 amino acids. V lost 6 bases, J lost 6 bases, and 5 bases stayed unmatched. The CDR3 reads CATRDRRPNEQFF. The CDR3 nucleotides read TGTGCCACCAGGGACAGGAGACCCAATGAGCAGTTCTTC.

This clonotype was counted ten times or more. The chain is built from TRBV5-5 and TRBJ1-2; D not certain. Germline-derived CDR1 and CDR2 are SGHKS and YYEKEE (reference sequence). Trimming removed 2 bases from V and 8 bases from J, with 13 bases in between. This CDR3 region has 13 residues. CDR3 protein: CASSFTDRRGYTF. The CDR3 DNA follows: TGTGCCAGCAGCTTCACGGACCGACGGGGCTACACCTTC.

V and J are TRBV3-1 and TRBJ1-1; D unclear. The V gene's germline CDR1 is LGHDT and CDR2 YNNKEL (reference sequence). Trimming stripped 5 bases from V and 6 bases from J, with 10 bases between. There are 12 residues in the CDR3. The CDR3 DNA reads TGTGCCAGCAGCGGAAAAATGGCTGAAGCTTTCTTT. It yields the protein CASSGKMAEAFF.

This chain links TRBV20-1 with TRBJ2-1; 8 bases map to TRBD1. Trimming cost V 5 bases and J 5 bases; bases outside gene matches: 2. The length of the CDR3 is 12 residues. The germline gives CDR1 DFQATT, CDR2 SNEGSKA (reference sequence). The CDR3 nucleotides are TGCAGTGCTGCAGGGGGCCACAATGAGCAGTTCTTC. Translating it yields CSAAGGHNEQFF.

J is TRBJ2-1 and V is TRBV10-3, with D possibly TRBD1 on 5 matching bases. The CDR3 totals 12 residues. Germline V gives CDR1 ENHRY, CDR2 SYGVKD. Trimming left V 6 bases short and J 6 bases short, with 9 bases between. CDR3 in amino acids: CAIRIQGNEQFF. CDR3 in DNA: TGTGCCATCAGGATTCAGGGCAATGAGCAGTTCTTC.

The genes are TRBV20-1 and TRBJ2-7; possibly TRBD2 for D (6 bases). The germline V and J ends were trimmed by 1 base and 2 bases, with 12 bases remaining between them. There are 14 residues in the CDR3. Per the germline V gene, CDR1 is DFQATT and CDR2 is SNEGSKA (reference sequence). CDR3 sequence reads: CSARVGEVAYEQYF. The CDR3 DNA sequence: TGCAGTGCTAGAGTGGGGGAGGTTGCCTACGAGCAGTACTTC.

This clonotype was detected once. The chain employs TRBV9 and TRBJ1-6; D is unresolved. The V end lost 0 bases, the J end lost 3 bases, and 10 bases lay between the germline ends. CDR1 and CDR2 (germline): SGDLS, YYNGEE. CDR3 length: 16 amino acids. CDR3 nucleotide sequence: TGTGCCAGCAGCGTAGGTTCCGAGGACTATAATTCACCCCTCCACTTT. It yields the protein CASSVGSEDYNSPLHF.

In this sample, this clonotype turned up a few times. At one end, the junction sequence differs from germline, possibly due to a read error. The chain joins TRBV20-1 to TRBJ2-1; 14 bases fit TRBD2. Looked up from germline, CDR1 is DFQATT and CDR2 is SNEGSKA (reference sequence). CDR3 size: 15 residues. Here the CDR3 DNA reads TGCAGTGTTAGAGGACTAGCGGGGGGCAACAATGAGCAGTTCTTC. This translates into CSVRGLAGGNNEQFF.

The rearrangement joins TRBV20-1 to TRBJ2-3; 7 nucleotides line up with TRBD2. V lost 0 bases, J lost 4 bases, and 7 bases stayed unmatched. The CDR3 has 15 amino acids. Germline V gene lookup returns CDR1 DFQATT and CDR2 SNEGSKA (reference sequence). CDR3 bases: TGCAGTGCTAGAGATGGGGCGGGGGACGCAGATACGCAGTATTTT. Amino acid sequence: CSARDGAGDADTQYF.

The chain recombines TRBV28 with TRBJ2-3; 8 nucleotides match TRBD2. Germline V CDR1 and CDR2: MDHEN, SYDVKM. CDR3 length equals 13 residues. Losses at the gene ends were 8 bases for V and 4 bases for J; bases not matched to a gene: 5. CDR3 sequence: CASARGASDTQYF. CDR3 sequence (DNA): TGTGCCAGCGCGCGGGGGGCCTCAGATACGCAGTATTTT.

The rearrangement links TRBV29-1 to TRBJ2-7, with 9 bases lining up with TRBD1. This CDR3 region has 13 residues. Per germline, CDR1 SQVTM and CDR2 ANQGSEA. Losses at the gene ends were 2 bases for V and 7 bases for J; bases not matched to a gene: 6. The CDR3 reads CSVERTGVGEQYF. The CDR3, as DNA: TGCAGCGTTGAACGGACAGGGGTAGGGGAGCAGTACTTC.

In this sample, this clonotype turned up many times. The chain uses TRBV5-1 and TRBJ1-5; D might be TRBD1 (5 bases). V was pared by 2 bases and J by 11 bases, with 14 bases between. CDR3 length equals 13 residues. The germline V gene encodes CDR1 SGHRS and CDR2 YFSETQ. The CDR3 protein is CASSFSEGSTQHF. For the CDR3, the DNA is TGCGCCAGCAGCTTCAGTGAGGGGTCGACCCAGCATTTT.

J is TRBJ1-6 and V is TRBV6-6; weak D call: TRBD1 (5 bases). V was shortened by 10 bases and J by 6 bases, with 22 bases between the two germline ends. Per germline, CDR1 MNHNY and CDR2 SVGAGI (reference sequence). The CDR3 has 16 amino acids. In DNA, the CDR3 is TGTGCCACCCGTGGGGGATGGGAGCGCCTTAATTCACCCCTCCACTTT. Translated, it gives CATRGGWERLNSPLHF.

The V call is TRBV3-1, the J call TRBJ1-2; the D is unclear. The V gene's germline CDR1 is LGHDT and CDR2 YNNKEL (reference sequence). CDR3 length equals 14 residues. The germline V and J ends were trimmed by 4 bases and 2 bases, with 11 bases remaining between them. The CDR3 DNA follows: TGTGCCAGCAGCCCCACCTTAGGGAACTATGGCTACACCTTC. This sequence encodes CASSPTLGNYGYTF.

This clonotype was detected a few times. The rearrangement joins TRBV2 to TRBJ2-5, with 9 bases matching TRBD1. Trimming cost V 2 bases and J 3 bases; bases outside gene matches: 1. The CDR3 runs 14 residues. The germline V gene has CDR1 SNHLY and CDR2 FYNNEI. CDR3 DNA: TGTGCCAGCAGTGAAAGGACAGGGGAAGAGACCCAGTACTTC. Residues: CASSERTGEETQYF.

This clonotype has a handful of counts. This chain links TRBV10-3 with TRBJ2-1; D is possibly TRBD2 (6 bases). This CDR3 has 11 amino acids. V was cut by 10 bases and J by 5 bases, with 9 bases left in between. The germline gives CDR1 ENHRY, CDR2 SYGVKD. DNA for the CDR3: TGTGCCACGGGGGAGAACAATGAGCAGTTCTTC. Its protein product is CATGENNEQFF.

The J gene is TRBJ2-3, the V gene TRBV20-1, with 7 bases matching TRBD2. After removal of 6 bases from V and 0 bases from J, the junction contained 12 bases not matched to a gene. CDR3 length: 16 residues. Germline V gene data show CDR1 as DFQATT and CDR2 as SNEGSKA (reference sequence). CDR3 protein: CSAMGPSGSSTDTQYF. The CDR3, as DNA: TGCAGTGCCATGGGCCCTAGCGGTTCGAGCACAGATACGCAGTATTTT.

In this sample, this clonotype turned up once. CDR3 DNA sequence: TGTGCCATCAGTGATTACGGTCCGAATGAGCAGTTCTTC. This codes for CAISDYGPNEQFF. The chain employs TRBV10-3 and TRBJ2-1; D call uncertain. Between the trimmed V and J ends, which lost 3 bases and 7 bases, there was a span of 10 bases. This CDR3 has 13 amino acids. Germline-derived CDR1 and CDR2 are ENHRY and SYGVKD.